The 2 T cell receptor beta chains listed next were all sequenced from one sample in a study of response to subunit inactivated influenza vaccine. TCRdb analysed the RT-PCR reads with MiXCR anew, one entry per CDR3 protein. The sample yields about 540,000 distinct CDR3 sequences, approximately 20% seen once. This sample was also put to use in a study of T cells expressing NK-cell markers. From that second work: In generating TCR beta cDNA, 5'RACE template switching with UMIs was used.

The sample here was CD4+ T cells sorted from PBMCs, taken roughly 12 days after vaccination. The receptors were gathered from a man between 50 and 59 years old who received an inactivated influenza vaccine.

This chain links TRBV20-1 with TRBJ2-7; D possibly corresponds to TRBD2 (6 bases). Germline assignment: CDR1 DFQATT and CDR2 SNEGSKA (reference sequence). With 1 base removed from V and 2 bases from J, the gap between germline ends came to 9 bases. The CDR3 has 13 amino acids. This CDR3 is CSARGGGTYEQYF. The CDR3 DNA follows: TGCAGTGCTAGAGGCGGCGGGACCTACGAGCAGTACTTC.

This clonotype appeared a few times. The rearrangement links TRBV29-1 to TRBJ2-1, with D possibly being TRBD1 or TRBD2 (5 bases each). CDR3 length: 16 residues. From germline, CDR1 is SQVTM and CDR2 ANQGSEA. Trimming cost V 4 bases and J 2 bases, with 18 bases left between them. The CDR3 DNA reads TGCAGCGTTGTTGTTAGCGCAGGGAATCCCTACAATGAGCAGTTCTTC. Translation gives CSVVVSAGNPYNEQFF.